The 13 T cell receptor beta chains below were found in one sample sequenced in a study. TCRdb fed the 5' RACE reads into MiXCR, producing one record per CDR3 protein. Of 25,000 to 40,000 distinct CDR3 sequences in the sample, roughly 26% are singletons; the top ten hold roughly 3.7%. What was sequenced was naive CD4+ T cells sorted from a lymph node. Subset meaning: naive CD4+ T cells, CD4+CD45RA+CD25-. These receptors all stem from a female donor with breast cancer.

This chain links TRBV12-3 or TRBV12-4 with TRBJ1-5; no firm D call. Trimming shortened V by 1 base and J by 3 bases, and 16 bases separated the two germline ends. CDR3 size: 17 residues. The chain's CDR3 is CASSLVSVYLNNQPQHF. CDR3 nucleotides: TGTGCCAGCAGTTTAGTTTCGGTGTATTTGAACAATCAGCCCCAGCATTTT.

V usage is TRBV4-3 and J usage is TRBJ2-7; D is perhaps TRBD2 (6 bases). The CDR3 contains 15 residues. Trimming removed 1 base from V and 3 bases from J, with 13 bases in between. CDR1 and CDR2 from the germline V gene are LGHNA and YSLEER. This chain's CDR3 is CASSQVGFSGYEQYF. CDR3 DNA sequence: TGCGCCAGCAGCCAAGTTGGTTTTAGCGGCTACGAGCAGTACTTC.

This clonotype was counted between two and nine times. This chain uses TRBV4-2 with TRBJ2-7; D gene uncertain. This CDR3 region has 15 residues. CDR1 is LGHNA, CDR2 YNFKEQ, per germline. The V end lost 1 base, the J end lost 4 bases, and 14 bases lay between the germline ends. The CDR3 nucleotides are TGTGCCAGCAGCCAAGGACGGCAGTCCCCGTACGAGCAGTACTTC. Its translation: CASSQGRQSPYEQYF.

With respect to this clonotype: Germline is not matched at one junction end, which may reflect a read error. The V and J genes are TRBV6-2 or TRBV6-3 and TRBJ2-7; perhaps TRBD2 as D (5 bases). The CDR3 covers 13 residues. The germline V gene encodes CDR1 MNHEY and CDR2 SVGEGT. The CDR3: CASSLGSSYGQYF. The CDR3 coding sequence is TGTGCCAGCAGCTTAGGGAGCTCCTACGGGCAGTACTTC.

This clonotype was counted once. A much larger clone lies a single base off, so this may be a read error. Because the CDR3 is missing its conserved closing phenylalanine or tryptophan, this is likely a read error. The DNA is omitted, as the CDR3 cannot be located on it reliably, and the CDR3 follows TCRdb's listing. The chain combines TRBV21-1 with TRBJ1-1; the table's D gene call, TRBD1, was not cross checked with the DNA. TRBV21-1 is reported as a pseudogene. The CDR3 is 13 residues long, ends included. CDR3: CASRWDIRTEAFL.

The chain combines TRBV18 with TRBJ2-7, with D uncertain. The CDR3 runs 13 residues. CDR1 is KGHSH and CDR2 is LQKENI in the germline V gene. Trimming left V 3 bases short and J 0 bases short, with 6 bases between. CDR3 sequence reads: CASSPDGSYEQYF. The CDR3 coding sequence is TGTGCCAGCTCACCGGACGGCTCCTACGAGCAGTACTTC.

This clonotype was observed a handful of times. The chain employs TRBV25-1 and TRBJ2-7, with D tentatively TRBD1 (5 bases). Germline V gene lookup returns CDR1 MGHDK and CDR2 SYGVNS. With 5 bases removed from V and 5 bases from J, the gap between germline ends came to 16 bases. This CDR3 has 14 residues. The CDR3 DNA sequence: TGTGCCAGCAGTCCCTTTCCCCAGGGTGACGAGCAGTACTTC. This encodes CASSPFPQGDEQYF.

This clonotype was counted between two and nine times. V usage is TRBV20-1 and J usage is TRBJ2-3; 7 bases agree with TRBD1. V shed 4 bases, J shed 4 bases, and the junction held 8 bases outside the gene matches. Germline V lookup: CDR1 DFQATT, CDR2 SNEGSKA (reference sequence). The CDR3 totals 14 residues. CDR3 sequence: CSATPGQWADTQYF. CDR3 DNA sequence: TGCAGTGCTACTCCGGGACAGTGGGCAGATACGCAGTATTTT.

This clonotype was seen ten or more times. The genes are TRBV12-3 or TRBV12-4 and TRBJ1-2, with TRBD1 matching 7 bases. V dropped 3 bases and J dropped 7; count of bases not matched to a gene: 5. This CDR3 comprises 13 residues. The CDR3 reads CASSFRGGSGYTF. The CDR3 DNA sequence: TGTGCCAGCAGTTTTAGAGGGGGCTCTGGCTACACCTTC.

This clonotype has a handful of counts. The V call is TRBV20-1, the J call TRBJ2-5, with D possibly TRBD2 on 7 matching bases. The V end lost 2 bases, the J end lost 5 bases, and 24 bases lay between the germline ends. The CDR3 loop spans 17 amino acids. Per the germline V gene, CDR1 is DFQATT and CDR2 is SNEGSKA (reference sequence). For the CDR3, the DNA is TGCAGTGCTAGACTCAGGGGTAGCGGGCCGACGCGGGAGACCCAGTACTTC. This encodes CSARLRGSGPTRETQYF.

This sequence joins TRBV7-2 and TRBJ2-7; D could derive from TRBD1 or TRBD2 (5 bases each). The V gene lost 5 bases and the J gene lost 4 bases, with 15 bases spanning the gap. This CDR3 is built from 14 residues. Germline V CDR1 and CDR2: SGHTA, FQGNSA. Here the CDR3 DNA reads TGTGCCAGCAGCGCTGGGGACGGCGTGTACGAGCAGTACTTC. As protein: CASSAGDGVYEQYF.

Regarding this clonotype: A single base separates this from a much larger clone, so it may be a read error. This chain's CDR3 is CASSVAGTSSYEQYF. The CDR3 DNA is TGCGCCAGCAGCGTGGCAGGGACCAGCTCCTACGAGCAGTACTTC. This chain joins TRBV5-1 and TRBJ2-7, with D possibly called TRBD1 or TRBD2 (5 bases each). CDR1 SGHRS and CDR2 YFSETQ come from the germline V gene. The ends were cut back, 4 bases at V and 0 bases at J, with 14 bases in the middle. The length of the CDR3 is 15 residues.

By share, this clonotype ranks as medium-sized. This chain links TRBV29-1 with TRBJ1-1; 10 bases fit TRBD1. V gave up 1 base and J gave up 5 bases; unmatched junction bases: 1. Germline V gene sequence: CDR1 SQVTM, CDR2 ANQGSEA. The length of the CDR3 is 13 residues. CDR3 region: CSVEGTGGTEAFF. In DNA form, the CDR3 reads TGCAGCGTTGAAGGGACAGGGGGTACTGAAGCTTTCTTT.